One sample yielded the 32 T cell receptor beta chains listed below, sequenced in a study of early T cells in non-severe SARS-CoV-2 infection (dated by TCRdb to the early 2020s). The method was 5' RACE. The run used a NextSeq 500. In-frame beta chains were kept once TCRdb had trimmed the public reads at Q25 with fastp and called clones with MiXCR. For every CDR3 protein sequence, its rows merge into one entry that carries the most common genes and DNA. Within this sample are tens of thousands of distinct CDR3 sequences, with around 9.3% of them counted one time only. In total, the top ten clones hold under 20% of the sample. Sequences were obtained from whole blood. These receptors originate from an adult who was a healthcare worker with PCR-confirmed SARS-CoV-2 infection or an uninfected control (not recorded which).

Ten or more counts support this clonotype. The V gene is TRBV6-5, the J gene TRBJ2-1, with D possibly called TRBD1 or TRBD2 (6 bases each). CDR1 MNHEY and CDR2 SVGAGI come from the germline V gene. The CDR3 length is 14 residues. The V gene lost 6 bases and the J gene lost 5 bases, with 14 bases spanning the gap. CDR3 sequence (DNA): TGTGCCAGCAGCAGGGGCGGGATCAACAATGAGCAGTTCTTC. It translates to CASSRGGINNEQFF.

The chain has TRBV20-1 and TRBJ1-1; 9 positions match TRBD1. Germline trimming cut 5 bases from V and 8 bases from J; bases unmatched to any gene: 0. This CDR3 has 10 amino acids. Germline CDR1 DFQATT, CDR2 SNEGSKA (reference sequence). The CDR3 coding sequence is TGCAGTGCTGGGACAGGGGAAGCTTTCTTT. The encoded protein is CSAGTGEAFF.

Notes on this clonotype: A much larger clone is a single base away; this may be a read error. The chain has TRBV11-2 and TRBJ1-4; D gene unclear. This CDR3 spans 14 amino acids. Germline CDR1 reads SGHAT; CDR2 reads FQNNGV. This CDR3 is CASSAGHGNENLFF. The CDR3, as DNA: TGTGCCAGCAGCGCCGGCCACGGTAATGAAAATCTGTTTTTT.

In this sample, this clonotype turned up a few times. This chain uses TRBV28 with TRBJ1-1; D uncertain. V was pared by 3 bases and J by 4 bases, with 15 bases between. Germline V gives CDR1 MDHEN, CDR2 SYDVKM. The CDR3 runs to 15 residues. The CDR3 protein is CASSFEGIGRTEAFF. In DNA form, the CDR3 reads TGTGCCAGCAGTTTCGAAGGGATTGGACGCACTGAAGCTTTCTTT.

This clonotype was picked up many times. The V call is TRBV29-1, the J call TRBJ2-1; 7 nucleotides align to TRBD2. Trimming at V came to 6 bases and at J to 0 bases, leaving 5 bases not matched to a gene. CDR1 and CDR2 (germline): SQVTM, ANQGSEA. The CDR3 has 14 residues. This CDR3 is CSVWGGSSYNEQFF. CDR3 in DNA: TGCAGCGTCTGGGGGGGGAGCTCCTACAATGAGCAGTTCTTC.

The CDR3 reads CASNPLGLRYEQYF. The CDR3 nucleotides read TGTGCCAGCAACCCTCTCGGCCTCCGCTACGAGCAGTACTTC. V and J are TRBV6-5 and TRBJ2-7; D not certain. This CDR3 region has 14 residues. V was cut by 7 bases and J by 3 bases, with 16 bases left in between. Germline values: CDR1 MNHEY, CDR2 SVGAGI.

This chain joins TRBV18 and TRBJ1-4; 7 nucleotides match TRBD1. V gave up 3 bases and J gave up 5 bases; unmatched junction bases: 3. CDR1 and CDR2 from the germline V gene are KGHSH and LQKENI. The length of the CDR3 is 14 residues. CDR3 loop: CASSPATGNEKLFF. DNA of the CDR3: TGTGCCAGCTCACCCGCGACAGGGAATGAAAAACTGTTTTTT. Together with reference TRBV18 and TRBJ1-4, the CDR3 gives the full variable domain: NAGVMQNPRHLVRRRGQEARLRCSPMKGHSHVYWYRQLPEEGLKFMVYLQKENIIDESGMPKERFSAEFPKEGPSILRIQQVVRGDSAAYFCASSPATGNEKLFFGSGTQLSVL.

This chain uses TRBV20-1 with TRBJ1-2, with a weak D call TRBD1 (6 bases). Germline V lookup: CDR1 DFQATT, CDR2 SNEGSKA (reference sequence). The CDR3 totals 13 residues. Trimming cost V 4 bases and J 3 bases, with 12 bases left between them. CDR3 loop: CSAKAGDDYGYTF. The CDR3 DNA reads as TGCAGTGCTAAAGCAGGGGACGACTATGGCTACACCTTC.

In its sample, this clonotype was seen a few times. The V call is TRBV29-1, the J call TRBJ1-2, with D unresolved. Germline V gene sequence: CDR1 SQVTM, CDR2 ANQGSEA. Trimming took off 1 base at V and 4 bases at J, with 10 bases between the two ends. The CDR3 spans 13 residues. DNA of the CDR3: TGCAGCGTTGAAGGAGAGGTGGCCTATGGCTACACCTTC. Residues: CSVEGEVAYGYTF.

In its sample, this clonotype was seen many times. CDR3 DNA: TGTGCCAGCAGGAAGGACAAGAATCAGCCCCAGCATTTT. This translates into CASRKDKNQPQHF. V and J are TRBV12-3 or TRBV12-4 and TRBJ1-5; tentatively, D is TRBD1 (5 bases). With 6 bases removed from V and 4 bases from J, the gap between germline ends came to 10 bases. The CDR3 covers 13 residues.

The chain has TRBV12-3 or TRBV12-4 and TRBJ1-2; 7 nucleotides agree with TRBD1. CDR3 length equals 14 residues. The V gene end was trimmed by 6 bases and the J gene end by 4 bases; junction bases not matched to a gene: 8. CDR3 loop: CASSLTGQSYGYTF. The CDR3 bases are TGTGCCAGCAGCCTCACGGGACAGAGCTATGGCTACACCTTC.

This clonotype was recorded many times. CDR3 loop: CAWSVRGQPQHF. CDR3 DNA: TGTGCCTGGAGTGTAAGGGGTCAGCCCCAGCATTTT. The rearrangement joins TRBV30 to TRBJ1-5; D is perhaps TRBD1 (5 bases). CDR1 and CDR2 from the germline V gene are GTSNPN and SVGIG (reference sequence). Trimming took off 0 bases at V and 6 bases at J, with 6 bases between the two ends. The CDR3 is made up of 12 amino acids.

For the CDR3, the DNA is TGTGCCAGCAGATTAGCGGGAACAACCCCGTACGAGCAGTACTTC. The encoded protein is CASRLAGTTPYEQYF. V is TRBV6-2 or TRBV6-3 and J is TRBJ2-7; 8 nucleotides line up with TRBD2. Germline trimming cut 6 bases from V and 4 bases from J; bases unmatched to any gene: 11. Germline lookup yields CDR1 MNHEY and CDR2 SVGEGT. CDR3 length: 15 residues.

This clonotype was counted ten times or more. The rearrangement uses TRBV19 and TRBJ2-4; 11 bases are shared with TRBD1. Trimming cost V 4 bases and J 7 bases; bases outside gene matches: 12. Per the germline V gene, CDR1 is LNHDA and CDR2 is SQIVND (reference sequence). The CDR3 consists of 17 residues. The CDR3 region has the DNA TGTGCCAGTAGTACCCCTGGGGTCCGGGACAGGGGGAACATTCAGTACTTC. Amino acid sequence: CASSTPGVRDRGNIQYF.

To note about this clonotype: This may stem from a read error, because a much larger clone lies one nucleotide away. The V and J genes are TRBV12-3 or TRBV12-4 and TRBJ1-6, with D maybe TRBD1 (5 bases). CDR3 size: 14 residues. CDR3: CASSSGPRNSSLHF. CDR3 DNA sequence: TGTGCCAGCAGTTCGGGACCGCGAAATTCATCCCTCCACTTT.

This clonotype has only a few counts. This rearrangement joins TRBV7-2 to TRBJ1-6, with D perhaps TRBD1 (5 bases). The CDR3 has 15 residues. The germline V and J ends were trimmed by 2 bases and 10 bases, with 15 bases remaining between them. From germline, CDR1 is SGHTA and CDR2 FQGNSA. Here the CDR3 DNA reads TGTGCCAGCAGCTTAAATCCCCAGGGAAAATCACCCCTCCACTTT. As protein: CASSLNPQGKSPLHF. Drawing the rest from reference TRBV7-2 and TRBJ1-6, the complete variable domain is GAGVSQSPSNKVTEKGKDVELRCDPISGHTALYWYRQSLGQGLEFLIYFQGNSAPDKSGLPSDRFSAERTGGSVSTLTIQRTQQEDSAVYLCASSLNPQGKSPLHFGNGTRLTVT.

The rearrangement joins TRBV5-1 to TRBJ2-3; TRBD1 matches 8 bases. After removal of 7 bases from V and 2 bases from J, the junction contained 12 bases not matched to a gene. The V gene's germline CDR1 is SGHRS and CDR2 YFSETQ. The CDR3 covers 16 residues. Written as DNA, the CDR3 is TGCGCCAGCCGCCCGACCGGGACAGGATTCACAGATACGCAGTATTTT. This translates into CASRPTGTGFTDTQYF.

This clonotype has ten or more counts. V gene TRBV7-8 combines with J gene TRBJ2-5, with D unclear. Deletions cut 10 bases from V and 0 bases from J, with 18 bases between. CDR3 length: 15 amino acids. In germline, CDR1 is SGHVS, CDR2 FQNEAQ. The CDR3 reads CATLSLAEYQETQYF. CDR3 coding DNA: TGTGCCACCCTCAGTCTGGCGGAGTACCAAGAGACCCAGTACTTC. Full variable domain (outside the CDR3, taken from reference TRBV7-8 and TRBJ2-5): GAGVSQSPRYKVAKRGQDVALRCDPISGHVSLFWYQQALGQGPEFLTYFQNEAQLDKSGLPSDRFFAERPEGSVSTLKIQRTQQEDSAVYLCATLSLAEYQETQYFGPGTRLLVL.

This clonotype has at least ten counts. This chain joins TRBV6-2 or TRBV6-3 and TRBJ2-7; 11 nucleotides align to TRBD1. J lost 7 bases, V lost 5 bases, and 10 bases had no gene match. The CDR3 has 15 amino acids. Germline V CDR1 and CDR2: MNHEY, SVGEGT. The CDR3 region is CASSPWTGGPGEQYF. CDR3 nucleotides: TGTGCCAGCAGTCCCTGGACAGGGGGCCCAGGGGAGCAGTACTTC.

This clonotype has more than one count but fewer than ten. This chain connects TRBV13 to TRBJ1-1; D gene uncertain. The V end was cut by 2 bases, the J end by 11 bases, with 12 bases between. The CDR3 contains 12 residues. Looked up from germline, CDR1 is PRHDT and CDR2 is FYEKMQ (reference sequence). CDR3 protein: CASSLSPAAAFF. DNA of the CDR3: TGTGCCAGCAGCTTAAGCCCGGCTGCCGCTTTCTTT.

This clonotype was detected ten times or more. The chain links TRBV28 to TRBJ2-6; a weak D match, TRBD1 (6 bases). V lost 6 bases and J 4 bases, leaving 10 bases between the germline ends. Germline CDR1 MDHEN, CDR2 SYDVKM. The CDR3 spans 14 residues. The DNA for the CDR3 is TGTGCCAGCAGGGCAGGGGTCGGGGCCAACGTCCTGACTTTC. Translating it yields CASRAGVGANVLTF. The variable domain in full, completed from reference TRBV28 and TRBJ2-6, reads DVKVTQSSRYLVKRTGEKVFLECVQDMDHENMFWYRQDPGLGLRLIYFSYDVKMKEKGDIPEGYSVSREKKERFSLILESASTNQTSMYLCASRAGVGANVLTFGAGSRLTVL.

Many counts were recorded for this clonotype. This rearrangement joins TRBV19 to TRBJ2-1; possibly TRBD2 for D (5 bases). Trimming took 9 bases from V and 7 from J, leaving 13 bases between them. The germline V gene encodes CDR1 LNHDA and CDR2 SQIVND (reference sequence). There are 12 residues in the CDR3. The CDR3 nucleotides read TGTGCCAGCCGGGTCGGGGAGAATGAGCAGTTCTTC. Protein product: CASRVGENEQFF.

This clonotype was found many times. The chain combines TRBV7-2 with TRBJ2-7, with TRBD1 as a possible D gene (6 bases). The germline V and J ends were trimmed by 2 bases and 3 bases, with 17 bases remaining between them. CDR3 size: 16 residues. Germline V gene sequence: CDR1 SGHTA, CDR2 FQGNSA. The CDR3 spells CASSLLPRGNDYEQYF. The CDR3 coding sequence is TGTGCCAGCAGCTTACTTCCCAGGGGTAACGACTACGAGCAGTACTTC.

This clonotype was recorded many times. J is TRBJ2-6 and V is TRBV6-2 or TRBV6-3; D is ambiguous. With 11 bases removed from V and 0 bases from J, the gap between germline ends came to 5 bases. The CDR3 spans 12 residues. Germline V gene sequence: CDR1 MNHEY, CDR2 SVGEGT. CDR3 amino acids: CASASGANVLTF. The DNA for the CDR3 is TGTGCCTCGGCCTCTGGGGCCAACGTCCTGACTTTC.

This clonotype was recorded at least ten times. The chain links TRBV29-1 to TRBJ2-5; 8 bases map to TRBD1. The CDR3 extends over 12 amino acids. The ends lost 4 bases at V and 5 bases at J; junction bases unmatched: 3. Germline V CDR1 and CDR2: SQVTM, ANQGSEA. The CDR3 DNA reads TGCAGCGTTGGGACAGGGCTCGAGACCCAGTACTTC. Protein: CSVGTGLETQYF.

The CDR3, as DNA: TGCAGTGCTAGATCACCGACTAGCGGGAGAAGGTTGGATCAAGAGACCCAGTACTTC. Translation: CSARSPTSGRRLDQETQYF. V is TRBV20-1 and J is TRBJ2-5; 12 nucleotides align to TRBD2. V trimming: 2 bases; J trimming: 2 bases; junction bases outside the gene matches: 15. Germline CDR1 reads DFQATT; CDR2 reads SNEGSKA (reference sequence). CDR3 length: 19 amino acids.

The gene calls are TRBV6-2 or TRBV6-3 and TRBJ2-1, with 13 bases fitting TRBD2. Germline CDR1 is MNHEY and CDR2 is SVGEGT. After removal of 6 bases from V and 10 bases from J, the junction contained 6 bases not matched to a gene. The CDR3 loop spans 14 amino acids. In DNA, the CDR3 is TGTGCCAGCAGCCTCCTGGGACTAGCGGGAGAGCAGTTCTTC. This translates into CASSLLGLAGEQFF.

This clonotype was picked up many times. The rearrangement uses TRBV27 and TRBJ2-5; D gene unclear. Germline loops: CDR1 MNHEY, CDR2 SMNVEV (reference sequence). This CDR3 is built from 13 residues. V was shortened by 4 bases and J by 0 bases, with 6 bases between the two germline ends. The CDR3 loop reads CASSSLDQETQYF. As DNA, the CDR3 is TGTGCCAGCAGTTCCCTTGACCAAGAGACCCAGTACTTC.

By sample fraction, this clonotype is medium-sized (0.01 to 0.1%). This chain connects TRBV28 to TRBJ1-6; no clear D. Germline lookup yields CDR1 MDHEN and CDR2 SYDVKM. The V gene lost 6 bases and the J gene lost 2 bases, with 11 bases spanning the gap. The CDR3 contains 15 residues. The CDR3 spells CASSTGPTYNSPLHF. The CDR3, as DNA: TGTGCCAGCAGCACTGGACCTACCTATAATTCACCCCTCCACTTT.

This clonotype was detected many times. The chain uses TRBV28 and TRBJ2-1; a possible D gene is TRBD1 (6 bases). There are 13 residues in the CDR3. Trimming removed 5 bases from V and 4 bases from J, with 9 bases in between. The V gene's germline CDR1 is MDHEN and CDR2 SYDVKM. The CDR3 DNA reads TGTGCCAGCAGTCGAACAGGGTACAATGAGCAGTTCTTC. Amino acid sequence: CASSRTGYNEQFF.

The table lists this clonotype with many counts. The gene calls are TRBV28 and TRBJ2-7, with D possibly called TRBD1 or TRBD2 (5 bases each). This CDR3 is built from 16 residues. Germline-derived CDR1 and CDR2 are MDHEN and SYDVKM. The V end lost 1 base, the J end lost 2 bases, and 15 bases lay between the germline ends. The CDR3 nucleotides are TGTGCCAGCAGTTTATTAGAGGGGAATCCCCCCTACGAGCAGTACTTC. Translated, it gives CASSLLEGNPPYEQYF. Supplemented by reference TRBV28 and TRBJ2-7, the full variable domain reads DVKVTQSSRYLVKRTGEKVFLECVQDMDHENMFWYRQDPGLGLRLIYFSYDVKMKEKGDIPEGYSVSREKKERFSLILESASTNQTSMYLCASSLLEGNPPYEQYFGPGTRLTVT.

J is TRBJ1-6 and V is TRBV7-2, with D tentatively TRBD1 (6 bases). The CDR3 consists of 15 residues. V dropped 5 bases and J dropped 7 bases, with 15 bases sitting between them. Germline V lookup: CDR1 SGHTA, CDR2 FQGNSA. The CDR3 loop is CASSVTGTQNSPLHF. Written as DNA, the CDR3 is TGTGCCAGCAGCGTGACCGGGACACAGAATTCACCCCTCCACTTT.